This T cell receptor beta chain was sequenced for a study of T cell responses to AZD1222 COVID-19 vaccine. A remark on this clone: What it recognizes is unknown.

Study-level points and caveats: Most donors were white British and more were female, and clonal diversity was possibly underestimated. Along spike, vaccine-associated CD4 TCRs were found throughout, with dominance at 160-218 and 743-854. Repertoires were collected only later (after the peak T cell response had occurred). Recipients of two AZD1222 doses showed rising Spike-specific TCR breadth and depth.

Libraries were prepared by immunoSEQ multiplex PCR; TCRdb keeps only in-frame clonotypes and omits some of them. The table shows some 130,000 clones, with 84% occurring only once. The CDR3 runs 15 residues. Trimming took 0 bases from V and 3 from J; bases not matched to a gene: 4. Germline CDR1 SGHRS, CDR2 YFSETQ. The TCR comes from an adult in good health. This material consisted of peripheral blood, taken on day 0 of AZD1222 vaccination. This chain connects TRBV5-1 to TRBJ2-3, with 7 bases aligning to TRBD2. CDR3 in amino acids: CASSLAGGDTDTQYF. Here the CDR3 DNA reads TGCGCCAGCAGCTTGGCGGGGGGAGATACAGATACGCAGTATTTT.